What follows are 11 T cell receptor beta chains derived from one specimen sequenced in a study of CD8+ T cells in alopecia areata. Reverse transcription of extracted RNA yielded cDNA, which provided the sequencing template. The method was immunoSEQ multiplex PCR; TCRdb's version includes in-frame clones alone and lacks a portion of them. This repertoire shows 120,000 or so clones, over 55% found once; its top ten account for 4.5% to 6%. Treatment described: oral pan-JAK inhibitor, 5-10 mg twice daily. Here the sequenced sample was CD4+ T cells sorted from blood, taken at week 4, from a patient treated with tofacitinib. These receptors were obtained from a human donor with alopecia areata.

This clone turned up a few times. This chain uses TRBV29-1 with TRBJ2-5; TRBD2 is a possible D gene (6 bases). CDR1 is SQVTM and CDR2 is ANQGSEA in the germline V gene. The CDR3 covers 13 residues. V lost 7 bases and J lost 5, with 17 bases in between. The CDR3 DNA is TGCAGCGCGGGACTTCAGCACAGGGAGACCCAGTACTTC. It specifies CSAGLQHRETQYF.

The chain combines TRBV2 with TRBJ1-4, with D unclear. The CDR3 sequence is 11 residues long. Trimming pared 4 bases from V and 8 bases from J, leaving 5 bases between. Germline V gene data show CDR1 as SNHLY and CDR2 as FYNNEI. CDR3 DNA: TGTGCCAGCAGTGTGGCCGAAAAACTGTTTTTT. Residues: CASSVAEKLFF.

The rearrangement uses TRBV27 and TRBJ2-6, with D unresolved. There are 13 residues in the CDR3. The germline V gene encodes CDR1 MNHEY and CDR2 SMNVEV (reference sequence). Between the trimmed V and J ends, which lost 6 bases and 2 bases, there was a span of 5 bases. This CDR3 is CASRNTGANVLTF. CDR3 bases: TGTGCCAGCAGAAATACTGGGGCCAACGTCCTGACTTTC. Using reference TRBV27 and TRBJ2-6 for the parts outside the CDR3, the full variable domain is EAQVTQNPRYLITVTGKKLTVTCSQNMNHEYMSWYRQDPGLGLRQIYYSMNVEVTDKGDVPEGYKVSRKEKRNFPLILESPSPNQTSLYFCASRNTGANVLTFGAGSRLTVL.

The chain carries TRBV9 and TRBJ1-5; possible D gene TRBD1, 6 bases. Germline V gene data show CDR1 as SGDLS and CDR2 as YYNGEE. The CDR3 loop spans 14 amino acids. The V end lost 3 bases, the J end lost 4 bases, and 11 bases lay between the germline ends. CDR3 nucleotides: TGTGCCAGCAGCGCAACAGGGAATAATCAGCCCCAGCATTTT. This translates into CASSATGNNQPQHF.

This chain joins TRBV7-2 and TRBJ2-7, with TRBD2 matching 7 bases. Germline V gives CDR1 SGHTA, CDR2 FQGNSA. Trimming cost V 5 bases and J 1 base; bases outside gene matches: 8. The CDR3 totals 15 residues. The CDR3 DNA sequence: TGTGCCAGCAGCCTATTTAGCGGGCCATCCTACGAGCAGTACTTC. It codes for CASSLFSGPSYEQYF.

The CDR3 bases are TGTGCCAGCAGTTACTCCGATAGCTCCTATAATTCACCCCTCCACTTT. Encoded protein: CASSYSDSSYNSPLHF. The V and J genes are TRBV6-5 and TRBJ1-6; D remains unclear. CDR3 length: 16 residues. Trimming pared 0 bases from V and 0 bases from J, leaving 6 bases between. Germline V CDR1 and CDR2: MNHEY, SVGAGI.

The chain links TRBV6-5 to TRBJ2-5; D is undetermined. V lost 5 bases and J 5 bases, leaving 12 bases between the germline ends. Germline V gene sequence: CDR1 MNHEY, CDR2 SVGAGI. This CDR3 comprises 13 residues. The CDR3 sequence is CASSQIYGETQYF. The CDR3 DNA sequence: TGTGCCAGCAGTCAGATCTACGGCGAGACCCAGTACTTC.

V gene TRBV2 combines with J gene TRBJ2-7; D gene uncertain. CDR1 is SNHLY and CDR2 is FYNNEI in the germline V gene. Trimming shortened V by 8 bases and J by 1 base, and 12 bases separated the two germline ends. CDR3 length: 13 residues. As DNA, the CDR3 is TGTGCCAGCGAATTGGCAGGATCCTACGAGCAGTACTTC. Residues: CASELAGSYEQYF.

The chain combines TRBV29-1 with TRBJ1-1; D gene ambiguous. V was clipped by 4 bases and J by 1 base, with 10 bases between them. This CDR3 has 13 amino acids. The germline V gene has CDR1 SQVTM and CDR2 ANQGSEA. The CDR3 region has the DNA TGCAGCGTTGGGCGGCATTCGAACACTGAAGCTTTCTTT. Its translation: CSVGRHSNTEAFF.

The chain uses TRBV9 and TRBJ2-3; D is perhaps TRBD2 (6 bases). Trimming cost V 3 bases and J 2 bases, with 22 bases left between them. The CDR3 has 18 residues. Germline V gene data show CDR1 as SGDLS and CDR2 as YYNGEE. The CDR3: CASSAKWSSVDLTDTQYF. The CDR3 DNA reads TGTGCCAGCAGCGCGAAATGGTCTAGCGTAGACCTCACAGATACGCAGTATTTT.

The chain carries TRBV25-1 and TRBJ1-5; unclear D gene. Trimming removed 5 bases from V and 9 bases from J, with 17 bases in between. The CDR3 runs 14 residues. The germline gives CDR1 MGHDK, CDR2 SYGVNS. CDR3 protein: CASSPHRSMGPQHF. CDR3 nucleotides: TGTGCCAGCAGTCCCCATCGGAGTATGGGGCCCCAGCATTTT. Supplemented by reference TRBV25-1 and TRBJ1-5, the full variable domain reads EADIYQTPRYLVIGTGKKITLECSQTMGHDKMYWYQQDPGMELHLIHYSYGVNSTEKGDLSSESTVSRIRTEHFPLTLESARPSHTSQYLCASSPHRSMGPQHFGDGTRLSIL.